This T cell receptor (beta chain) was captured by sequencing in a study of blood T cell repertoires in COVID-19. Sequencing used immunoSEQ multiplex PCR; TCRdb keeps in-frame clones, though not all of them. The sample carries approximately 250,000 clones, 75% to 95% recorded once. Germline V lookup: CDR1 KGHDR, CDR2 SFDVKD. V dropped 2 bases and J dropped 0; count of bases not matched to a gene: 2. The CDR3 extends over 16 amino acids. The sequenced material came from PBMCs or T cells enriched from blood (not recorded which). The chain uses TRBV24-1 and TRBJ2-7; 11 nucleotides match TRBD1. This TCR was sampled from a man aged 40-49 years who had been exposed to COVID-19. The CDR3 here is CATSDYGTGGSYEQYF. The CDR3 DNA is TGTGCCACCAGTGATTACGGGACAGGGGGCTCCTACGAGCAGTACTTC.